This T cell receptor (beta chain) comes out of a study of blood T cell repertoires in COVID-19. The wider study: T cells, B-cell-depleted T cells, or PBMCs supplied cDNA or gDNA.

In the original analysis: Using reference gene primer amplification, nucleated cell counts were estimated. The method was immunoSEQ multiplex PCR; TCRdb's version includes in-frame clones alone and lacks a portion of them. V and J calls and clone size are copied from that table; D and trimming were computed from the DNA. The sample includes 97,000 or so clones, roughly 92% of them seen just once. The junction had 0 bases not matched to a gene; V was cut back by 6 bases and J by 0 bases. The germline V gene encodes CDR1 SQVTM and CDR2 ANQGSEA. The length of the CDR3 is 13 residues. Seattle-derived patients entered the study during active infection and were followed longitudinally.

The chain joins TRBV29-1 to TRBJ1-3, with 9 nucleotides matching TRBD1. Material for sequencing was peripheral blood. The receptor comes from a woman in her forties or fifties with COVID-19, enrolled during active disease. The CDR3 DNA sequence: TGCAGCGTGGGACAGGGCTCTGGAAACACCATATATTTT. Residues: CSVGQGSGNTIYF.